The rows below give T cell receptor beta chains drawn from one sample of a study of T cell changes during pregnancy in multiple sclerosis. Only in-frame clones appear in the TCRdb table, and some are missing; sequencing was by immunoSEQ multiplex PCR. Found here are around 130,000 clones, 80% to 95% of them singletons; the top ten hold 6.2%. The sequences come from peripheral blood, collected before pregnancy. These receptors came from a female donor with multiple sclerosis, enrolled in a pregnancy study. Both conserved end residues are part of each CDR3. D genes are given only for firm matches. Expanded clones are given a class, and other clones once, few, many or no size at all.

size	V	J	D	CDR3	DNA
-	TRBV6-5	TRBJ2-7	-	CASSPGTRAYEQYF	TGTGCCAGCAGCCCCGGGACTCGAGCCTACGAGCAGTACTTC
-	TRBV7-3	TRBJ2-3	-	CASSPSRGRTSTDTQYF	TGTGCCAGCAGCCCCAGCAGGGGCCGAACTAGCACAGATACGCAGTATTTT
-	TRBV19	TRBJ1-2	TRBD1	CASSAISTGNYGYTF	TGTGCCAGTAGTGCAATTTCGACAGGGAACTATGGCTACACCTTC
-	TRBV27	TRBJ1-6	-	CASSFRGAYNSPLHF	TGTGCCAGCAGTTTTCGAGGAGCCTATAATTCACCCCTCCACTTT
-	TRBV2	TRBJ2-1	-	CASRSSYNEQFF	TGTGCCAGCCGTAGCTCCTACAATGAGCAGTTCTTC
once	TRBV4-2	TRBJ2-1	-	CASSPELVYNEQFF	TGTGCCAGCAGCCCCGAACTAGTTTACAATGAGCAGTTCTTC
-	TRBV5-1	TRBJ1-4	-	CASSLVREEKLFF	TGCGCCAGCAGCTTGGTCCGAGAAGAAAAACTGTTTTTT
-	TRBV11-2	TRBJ2-3	TRBD1	CASSLRDRAGTQYF	TGTGCCAGCAGCCTCCGGGACAGGGCTGGGACGCAGTATTTT
-	TRBV2	TRBJ2-3	-	CASTKTNINTDTQYF	TGTGCCAGCACCAAGACTAACATAAACACAGATACGCAGTATTTT
-	TRBV5-1	TRBJ2-7	-	CASSYLGGTYEQYF	TGCGCCAGCAGCTACCTCGGAGGTACCTACGAGCAGTACTTC
-	TRBV6-1	TRBJ1-2	TRBD1	CASGQGRNYGYTF	TGTGCCAGCGGACAGGGTCGGAACTATGGCTACACCTTC
-	TRBV5-1	TRBJ1-5	-	CASSLEGSSNQPQHF	TGCGCCAGCAGCTTGGAAGGGAGTAGCAATCAGCCCCAGCATTTT
-	TRBV29-1	TRBJ2-7	TRBD2	CSVERQGGSEQYF	TGCAGCGTTGAGCGCCAGGGCGGGAGCGAGCAGTACTTC
-	TRBV27	TRBJ2-7	-	CASSNSLRSYEQYF	TGTGCCAGCAGTAACAGCCTTCGCTCCTACGAGCAGTACTTC
once	TRBV7-2	TRBJ1-5	-	CASSPLAERVNQPQHF	TGTGCCAGCAGCCCGCTCGCGGAGAGGGTTAATCAGCCCCAGCATTTT
-	TRBV29-1	TRBJ2-1	TRBD1	CSGGGAGNEQFF	TGCAGCGGAGGGGGCGCTGGCAATGAGCAGTTCTTC
-	TRBV9	TRBJ1-1	-	CASSRGLTTEAFF	TGTGCCAGCAGCCGAGGTTTAACGACTGAAGCTTTCTTT
-	TRBV6-1	TRBJ2-3	TRBD1	CASSLDRTSTDTQYF	TGTGCCAGCAGTTTGGACAGGACCAGCACAGATACGCAGTATTTT
-	TRBV19	TRBJ1-2	TRBD1	CASRDGQVGYTF	TGTGCCAGTAGGGATGGACAGGTTGGCTACACCTTC
-	TRBV9	TRBJ2-1	TRBD2	CASSVGASGRGDEQFF	TGTGCCAGCAGCGTAGGGGCTAGCGGGAGAGGAGATGAGCAGTTCTTC
-	TRBV27	TRBJ1-1	TRBD1	CASSAGQGLRMVNTEAFF	TGTGCCAGCAGTGCCGGACAGGGGCTGAGGATGGTGAACACTGAAGCTTTCTTT
once	TRBV25-1	TRBJ2-7	TRBD1	CASSHPGQALGEQYF	TGTGCCAGCAGTCACCCGGGACAGGCCCTCGGCGAGCAGTACTTC
-	TRBV7-6	TRBJ2-2	TRBD2	CASSLRGGRAGELFF	TGTGCCAGCAGCTTACGGGGGGGAAGGGCCGGGGAGCTGTTTTTT
-	TRBV7-9	TRBJ1-2	TRBD1	CASSSPTGVIDYGYTF	TGTGCCAGCAGCTCCCCGACAGGGGTTATTGACTATGGCTACACCTTC
-	TRBV5-1	TRBJ2-5	TRBD1	CASSLTGTVQETQYF	TGCGCCAGCAGCTTAACCGGGACAGTACAAGAGACCCAGTACTTC
-	TRBV2	TRBJ2-1	TRBD2	CASSELAGGFYNEQFF	TGTGCCAGCAGTGAATTAGCGGGGGGTTTCTACAATGAGCAGTTCTTC
-	TRBV7-8	TRBJ1-5	-	CASSLRDSLSGNQPQHF	TGTGCCAGCAGCTTAAGGGACTCCCTAAGCGGCAATCAGCCCCAGCATTTT
-	TRBV6-6	TRBJ2-1	TRBD2	CASRASGGVEQFF	TGTGCCAGCAGGGCTAGCGGGGGGGTTGAGCAGTTCTTC
-	TRBV7-9	TRBJ2-3	TRBD2	CASSSTSGGNTQYF	TGTGCCAGCAGCTCTACTAGCGGGGGGAATACGCAGTATTTT